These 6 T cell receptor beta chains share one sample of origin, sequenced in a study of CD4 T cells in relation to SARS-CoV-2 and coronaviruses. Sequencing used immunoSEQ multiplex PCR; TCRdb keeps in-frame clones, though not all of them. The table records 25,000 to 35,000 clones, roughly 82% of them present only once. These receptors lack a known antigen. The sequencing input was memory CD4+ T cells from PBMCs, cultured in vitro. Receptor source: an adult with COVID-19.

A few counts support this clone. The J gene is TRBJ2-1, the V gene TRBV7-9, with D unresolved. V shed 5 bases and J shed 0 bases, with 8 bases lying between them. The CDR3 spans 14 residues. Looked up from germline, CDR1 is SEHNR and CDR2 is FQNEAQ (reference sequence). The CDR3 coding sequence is TGTGCCAGCAGCCCTCGTGTCTCCTACAATGAGCAGTTCTTC. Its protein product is CASSPRVSYNEQFF.

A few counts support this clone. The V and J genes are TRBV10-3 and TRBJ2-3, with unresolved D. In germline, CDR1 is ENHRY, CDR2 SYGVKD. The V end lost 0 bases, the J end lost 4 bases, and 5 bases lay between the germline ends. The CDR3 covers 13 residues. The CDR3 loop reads CAISESESDTQYF. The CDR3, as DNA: TGTGCCATCAGTGAGTCTGAGTCAGATACGCAGTATTTT.

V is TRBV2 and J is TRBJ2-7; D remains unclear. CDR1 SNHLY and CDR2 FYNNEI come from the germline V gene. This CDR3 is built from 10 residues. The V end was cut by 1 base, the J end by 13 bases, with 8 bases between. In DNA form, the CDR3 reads TGTGCCAGCAGTGAAGTGTCTTTTTACTTC. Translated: CASSEVSFYF.

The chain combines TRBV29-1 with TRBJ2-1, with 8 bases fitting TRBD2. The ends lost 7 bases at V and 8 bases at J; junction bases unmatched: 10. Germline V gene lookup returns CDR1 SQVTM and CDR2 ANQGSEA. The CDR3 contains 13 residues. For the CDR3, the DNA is TGCAGCGCCGCCAGGACTAGCTTGTATGAGCAGTTCTTC. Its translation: CSAARTSLYEQFF.

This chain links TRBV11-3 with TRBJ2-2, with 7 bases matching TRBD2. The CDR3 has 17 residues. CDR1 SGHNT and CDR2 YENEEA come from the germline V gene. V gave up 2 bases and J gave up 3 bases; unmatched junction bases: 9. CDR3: CASSLYWRAGDTGELFF. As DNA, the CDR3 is TGTGCCAGCAGCTTATATTGGAGGGCGGGGGACACCGGGGAGCTGTTTTTT.

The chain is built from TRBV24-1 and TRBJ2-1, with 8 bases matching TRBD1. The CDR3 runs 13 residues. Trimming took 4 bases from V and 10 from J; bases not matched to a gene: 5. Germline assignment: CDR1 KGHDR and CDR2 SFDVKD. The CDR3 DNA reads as TGTGCCACCAGTGACCGGACAGGGCTCGAGCAGTTCTTC. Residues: CATSDRTGLEQFF.